Shown below are 18 T cell receptor beta chains from a single sample sequenced in a study of T cell changes during pregnancy in multiple sclerosis. Repertoires were generated with immunoSEQ multiplex PCR, while TCRdb's copy carries only in-frame clones and drops some. The table includes about 43,000 clones, approximately 87% detected once. The sample consisted of peripheral blood, taken in the second trimester of pregnancy. These receptors originate from a female donor in good health, enrolled as a control in a pregnancy study.

The chain joins TRBV18 to TRBJ2-6; 7 bases map to TRBD2. V was clipped by 0 bases and J by 4 bases; unmatched bases: 9. Germline-derived CDR1 and CDR2 are KGHSH and LQKENI. The CDR3 loop spans 18 amino acids. CDR3 nucleotides: TGTGCCAGCTCACCACCGATGGCGGGAGCATGGGGGGCCAACGTCCTGACTTTC. Translated: CASSPPMAGAWGANVLTF.

The gene calls are TRBV30 and TRBJ2-1; 9 bases map to TRBD2. The V gene's germline CDR1 is GTSNPN and CDR2 SVGIG (reference sequence). With V trimmed by 0 bases and J by 0 bases, 15 bases remained unmatched. The CDR3 is 20 residues long. CDR3 region: CAWSVSGVAGARGSYNEQFF. In DNA form, the CDR3 reads TGTGCCTGGAGTGTAAGTGGGGTAGCGGGAGCTCGGGGCTCCTACAATGAGCAGTTCTTC.

This sequence joins TRBV11-2 and TRBJ2-7; TRBD2 might be the D (5 bases). CDR3 size: 14 residues. Germline V CDR1 and CDR2: SGHAT, FQNNGV. Trimming shortened V by 5 bases and J by 1 base, and 12 bases separated the two germline ends. CDR3 sequence (DNA): TGTGCCAGCAGCCTCTGGACGGGATCCTACGAGCAGTACTTC. Protein: CASSLWTGSYEQYF. Full variable domain (missing parts from reference TRBV11-2 and TRBJ2-7): EAGVAQSPRYKIIEKRQSVAFWCNPISGHATLYWYQQILGQGPKLLIQFQNNGVVDDSQLPKDRFSAERLKGVDSTLKIQPAKLEDSAVYLCASSLWTGSYEQYFGPGTRLTVT.

The chain carries TRBV18 and TRBJ2-7; 8 positions match TRBD1. Losses at the gene ends were 6 bases for V and 0 bases for J; bases not matched to a gene: 4. The CDR3 loop spans 14 amino acids. The V gene's germline CDR1 is KGHSH and CDR2 LQKENI. The DNA for the CDR3 is TGTGCCAGCTCTAGGGACAGGAGCTCCTACGAGCAGTACTTC. This encodes CASSRDRSSYEQYF.

The chain has TRBV27 and TRBJ2-3; a weak D match, TRBD1 (6 bases). Looked up from germline, CDR1 is MNHEY and CDR2 is SMNVEV (reference sequence). V was trimmed by 9 bases and J by 6 bases, leaving 7 bases between them. The CDR3 is 10 residues long. The CDR3 nucleotides are TGTGCCAGTGGGGGCGATACGCAGTATTTT. It yields the protein CASGGDTQYF.

This sequence joins TRBV11-3 and TRBJ2-1; possible D gene TRBD2, 6 bases. From germline, CDR1 is SGHNT and CDR2 YENEEA. The CDR3 consists of 19 residues. The V end was cut by 0 bases, the J end by 5 bases, with 23 bases between. The CDR3 DNA reads TGTGCCAGCAGCTTAGATCTGAGTCAGGAGGGGTACACGCACAATGAGCAGTTCTTC. This translates into CASSLDLSQEGYTHNEQFF.

The rearrangement links TRBV6-6 to TRBJ1-1, with TRBD1 matching 9 bases. Germline CDR1 reads MNHNY; CDR2 reads SVGAGI (reference sequence). After removal of 6 bases from V and 3 bases from J, the junction contained 5 bases not matched to a gene. CDR3 size: 14 residues. The CDR3 nucleotides are TGTGCCAGCAGCACAGGGGGCGTAGACACTGAAGCTTTCTTT. Its protein is CASSTGGVDTEAFF.

This chain links TRBV29-1 with TRBJ1-1, with D hard to call. V was shortened by 4 bases and J by 1 base, with 10 bases between the two germline ends. From germline, CDR1 is SQVTM and CDR2 ANQGSEA. The CDR3 length is 13 residues. The CDR3 reads CSVATTENTEAFF. CDR3 bases: TGCAGCGTTGCGACAACCGAGAACACTGAAGCTTTCTTT.

The J gene is TRBJ1-1, the V gene TRBV29-1; the D gene is possibly TRBD1 (6 bases). This CDR3 comprises 13 residues. Germline V gives CDR1 SQVTM, CDR2 ANQGSEA. V shed 8 bases and J shed 5 bases, with 18 bases lying between them. The CDR3 reads CSSQHYRETEAFF. In nucleotides, the CDR3 is TGCAGCTCCCAACATTACAGGGAGACTGAAGCTTTCTTT. Variable domain in full (rest from reference TRBV29-1 and TRBJ1-1): SAVISQKPSRDICQRGTSLTIQCQVDSQVTMMFWYRQQPGQSLTLIATANQGSEATYESGFVIDKFPISRPNLTFSTLTVSNMSPEDSSIYLCSSQHYRETEAFFGQGTRLTVV.

The genes are TRBV14 and TRBJ1-2, with D perhaps TRBD1 (5 bases). V shed 2 bases and J shed 3 bases, with 10 bases lying between them. The germline V gene encodes CDR1 SGHDN and CDR2 FVKESK. CDR3 size: 14 residues. The CDR3 loop is CASSQTSRDYGYTF. CDR3 coding DNA: TGTGCCAGCAGCCAAACCTCCAGGGACTATGGCTACACCTTC. Full variable domain (outside the CDR3, taken from reference TRBV14 and TRBJ1-2): EAGVTQFPSHSVIEKGQTVTLRCDPISGHDNLYWYRRVMGKEIKFLLHFVKESKQDESGMPNNRFLAERTGGTYSTLKVQPAELEDSGVYFCASSQTSRDYGYTFGSGTRLTVV.

V is TRBV25-1 and J is TRBJ2-2; 8 nucleotides agree with TRBD2. Germline-derived CDR1 and CDR2 are MGHDK and SYGVNS. This CDR3 spans 15 amino acids. The V segment lost 2 bases and the J segment 5 bases; nucleotides outside the gene matches: 4. CDR3 in DNA: TGTGCCAGCAGTGAAACTAGCGGTTGGACCGGGGAGCTGTTTTTT. Protein sequence: CASSETSGWTGELFF.

The V and J genes are TRBV6-4 and TRBJ2-3, with 7 bases fitting TRBD2. CDR1 is MRHNA, CDR2 SNTAGT, per germline. This CDR3 is 16 amino acids long. J lost 1 base, V lost 2 bases, and 6 bases had no gene match. The CDR3 DNA reads as TGTGCCAGCAGTGACCGTGTGGGAGGGCGCACAGATACGCAGTATTTT. The encoded protein is CASSDRVGGRTDTQYF.

This clone showed up just a few times. The chain is built from TRBV6-5 and TRBJ1-1, with D unresolved. V was trimmed by 2 bases and J by 2 bases, leaving 6 bases between them. Germline CDR1 is MNHEY and CDR2 is SVGAGI. The CDR3 covers 13 residues. The CDR3 here is CASSYGSNTEAFF. In nucleotides, the CDR3 is TGTGCCAGCAGTTACGGCAGTAACACTGAAGCTTTCTTT.

This rearrangement joins TRBV6-1 to TRBJ2-5; TRBD2 matches at 8 bases. The ends lost 5 bases at V and 5 bases at J; junction bases unmatched: 7. Germline assignment: CDR1 MNHNS and CDR2 SASEGT. The CDR3 length is 14 residues. In DNA, the CDR3 is TGTGCCAGCAGTCCCGGGGGGGGCTGGGAGACCCAGTACTTC. Translation gives CASSPGGGWETQYF.

This chain links TRBV5-4 with TRBJ1-6; D gene unclear. Germline CDR1 reads SGHNT; CDR2 reads YYREEE (reference sequence). Trimming took off 4 bases at V and 5 bases at J, with 10 bases between the two ends. CDR3 length: 14 residues. The CDR3 nucleotides read TGTGCCAGCAGCGCTACAGCTGATAATTCACCCCTCCACTTT. It translates to CASSATADNSPLHF.

The CDR3 sequence is CARSLVAGAMNTEAFF. CDR3 nucleotide sequence: TGTGCCAGAAGCTTGGTGGCAGGGGCTATGAACACTGAAGCTTTCTTT. The chain has TRBV5-3 and TRBJ1-1, with D perhaps matching TRBD1 (6 bases). TRBV5-3 is treated as an ORF (open reading frame) with a function not yet certain. CDR3 length equals 16 residues. Trimming took off 0 bases at V and 0 bases at J, with 12 bases between the two ends.

The chain has TRBV5-1 and TRBJ2-1, with 10 bases identical to TRBD2. Germline trimming cut 5 bases from V and 0 bases from J; bases unmatched to any gene: 5. Germline loops: CDR1 SGHRS, CDR2 YFSETQ. This CDR3 spans 16 amino acids. CDR3 amino acids: CASSFGLADSYNEQFF. The CDR3 DNA is TGCGCCAGCAGTTTCGGACTAGCGGACTCCTACAATGAGCAGTTCTTC. Looking up the rest from reference TRBV5-1 and TRBJ2-1 gives the full variable domain: KAGVTQTPRYLIKTRGQQVTLSCSPISGHRSVSWYQQTPGQGLQFLFEYFSETQRNKGNFPGRFSGRQFSNSRSEMNVSTLELGDSALYLCASSFGLADSYNEQFFGPGTRLTVL.

This clone came up a few times. The chain uses TRBV27 and TRBJ1-4; perhaps TRBD1 as D (6 bases). The CDR3 totals 15 residues. V gave up 8 bases and J gave up 8 bases, with 21 bases separating them. The germline gives CDR1 MNHEY, CDR2 SMNVEV (reference sequence). CDR3 sequence: CASRIRWGLDEKLFF. The CDR3 DNA reads as TGTGCCAGCCGGATCCGTTGGGGGCTTGACGAAAAACTGTTTTTT.